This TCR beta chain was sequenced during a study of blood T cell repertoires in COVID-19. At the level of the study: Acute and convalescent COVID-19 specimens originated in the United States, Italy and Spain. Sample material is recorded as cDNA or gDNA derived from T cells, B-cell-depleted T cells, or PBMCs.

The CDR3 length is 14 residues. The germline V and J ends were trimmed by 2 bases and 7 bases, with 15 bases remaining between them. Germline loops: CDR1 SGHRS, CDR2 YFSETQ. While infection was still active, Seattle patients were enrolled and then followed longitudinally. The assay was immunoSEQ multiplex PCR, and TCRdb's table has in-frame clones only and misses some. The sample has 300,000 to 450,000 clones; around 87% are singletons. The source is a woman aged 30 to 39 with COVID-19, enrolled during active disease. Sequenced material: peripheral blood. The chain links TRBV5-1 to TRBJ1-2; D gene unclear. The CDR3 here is CASSFDRSGSGYTF. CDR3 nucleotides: TGCGCCAGCAGCTTCGACCGGAGTGGGTCTGGCTACACCTTC.